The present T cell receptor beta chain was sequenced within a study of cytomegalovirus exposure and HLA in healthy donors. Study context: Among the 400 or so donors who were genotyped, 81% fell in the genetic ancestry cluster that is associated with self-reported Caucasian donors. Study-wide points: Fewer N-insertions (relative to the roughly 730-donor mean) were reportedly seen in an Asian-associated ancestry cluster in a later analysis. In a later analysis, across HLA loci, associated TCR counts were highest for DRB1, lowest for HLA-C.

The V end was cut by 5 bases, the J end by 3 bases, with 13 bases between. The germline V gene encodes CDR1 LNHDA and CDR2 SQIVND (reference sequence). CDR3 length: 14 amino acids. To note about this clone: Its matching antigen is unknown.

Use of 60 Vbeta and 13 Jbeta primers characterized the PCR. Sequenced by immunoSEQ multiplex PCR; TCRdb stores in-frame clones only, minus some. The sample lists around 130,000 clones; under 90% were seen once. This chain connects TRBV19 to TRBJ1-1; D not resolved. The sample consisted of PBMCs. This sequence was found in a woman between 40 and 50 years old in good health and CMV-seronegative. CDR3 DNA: TGTGCCAGTAGTCAAGCGAGAAGGTACACTGAAGCTTTCTTT. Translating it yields CASSQARRYTEAFF.